The rows below give T cell receptor beta chains drawn from one sample of a study of T cell repertoires in aging, cancer and after chemotherapy. TCRdb itself ran the multiplex PCR reads through MiXCR, one entry per CDR3 protein. The table lists about 15,000 distinct CDR3 sequences, 50% of them singletons. What was sequenced was blood. The receptor set was obtained from a human donor in good health. Each CDR3 is given with its conserved first and last residue. Each record gives: V gene, D gene, clone size, J gene, CDR3 DNA, CDR3 protein. A D gene is named only where the DNA matches it firmly. The listing skips clone size in some rows; elsewhere it reads once, few, many or a size class.

V: TRBV5-6; D: NA; size: few; J: TRBJ2-7; DNA: TGTGCCAGCAGCTCGAGGTCCTACGAGCAGTACTTC; CDR3: CASSSRSYEQYF
V: TRBV27; D: TRBD2; size: few; J: TRBJ2-5; DNA: TGTGCCAGCGCCATCCGCGGGGGGATCGGGACCCAGTACTTC; CDR3: CASAIRGGIGTQYF
V: TRBV15; D: NA; size: NA; J: TRBJ2-7; DNA: TGTGCCACCAGCAGAGATATGACAGCCTACGAGCAGTACTTC; CDR3: CATSRDMTAYEQYF
V: TRBV5-1; D: NA; size: NA; J: TRBJ2-7; DNA: TGCGCCAGCAGCTTGGTGGGGGAGACCTACGAGCAGTACTTC; CDR3: CASSLVGETYEQYF
V: TRBV18; D: NA; size: NA; J: TRBJ2-5; DNA: TGTGCCAGCTCACCACCGGTGGATGGGGAGACCCAGTACTTC; CDR3: CASSPPVDGETQYF
V: TRBV7-9; D: NA; size: few; J: TRBJ1-5; DNA: TGTGCCAGCAGCTTAGGAGGAGAACGCCAGCATTTT; CDR3: CASSLGGERQHF
V: TRBV15; D: NA; size: NA; J: TRBJ2-1; DNA: TGTGCCACCAGCAGAGATAACAGACCCTATGGCGATGAGGAGTTCTTC; CDR3: CATSRDNRPYGDEEFF
V: TRBV30; D: NA; size: few; J: TRBJ2-7; DNA: TGTGCCTGGGCGGGACCACAGGTGGAGTACTTC; CDR3: CAWAGPQVEYF
V: TRBV6-5; D: TRBD1; size: NA; J: TRBJ2-7; DNA: TGTGCCAGCAGTCGCTTCGGACAGGGCTACGAGCAGTACTTC; CDR3: CASSRFGQGYEQYF
V: TRBV15; D: NA; size: NA; J: TRBJ1-5; DNA: TGTGTCACCAGCCTTTCCAGTCAGCCCCAGCATTTT; CDR3: CVTSLSSQPQHF
V: TRBV6-5; D: TRBD1; size: medium-sized; J: TRBJ1-1; DNA: TGTGCCAGCAGCGAGAGCGGGACAGGGGTAACTGAAGCTTTCTTT; CDR3: CASSESGTGVTEAFF
V: TRBV6-1; D: TRBD2; size: NA; J: TRBJ2-3; DNA: TGTGCCAGCAGTTACCGCAGCGGGAGCGGGATCACAGATACGCAGTATTTT; CDR3: CASSYRSGSGITDTQYF
V: TRBV20-1; D: TRBD1; size: NA; J: TRBJ2-2; DNA: TGCAGTGCTAGAGGGACAGGGGACACCGGGGAGCTGTTTTTT; CDR3: CSARGTGDTGELFF
V: TRBV12-3/TRBV12-4; D: NA; size: NA; J: TRBJ2-4; DNA: TGTGCCAGCAGTTTGGGCCCCGGGGAAAACATTCAGTACTTC; CDR3: CASSLGPGENIQYF
V: TRBV6-1; D: TRBD2; size: NA; J: TRBJ2-3; DNA: TGTGCCAGCAGTGATACTAGCGGGACTATAGATACGCAGTATTTT; CDR3: CASSDTSGTIDTQYF
V: TRBV5-5; D: NA; size: NA; J: TRBJ2-2; DNA: TGTGCCAGCAGCTTAGGGGTTGGCATTCTGACCGGGGAGCTGTTTTTT; CDR3: CASSLGVGILTGELFF
V: TRBV30; D: NA; size: NA; J: TRBJ1-2; DNA: TGTGCCTGGAGTATCATCACGGGAGAGAATGGCTACACCTTC; CDR3: CAWSIITGENGYTF
V: TRBV29-1; D: NA; size: few; J: TRBJ2-2; DNA: TGCAGCGTTGAGGCTATGAACACCGGGGAGCTGTTTTTT; CDR3: CSVEAMNTGELFF
V: TRBV6-1; D: TRBD2; size: NA; J: TRBJ2-3; DNA: TGTGCCAGCAGTCTGACTAGCGGGAGAACAGATACGCAGTATTTT; CDR3: CASSLTSGRTDTQYF
V: TRBV19; D: TRBD2; size: NA; J: TRBJ2-5; DNA: TGTGCCAGTAGTCCCTCTAGCGGGAGAGGGGAGACCCAGTACTTC; CDR3: CASSPSSGRGETQYF
V: TRBV6-4; D: NA; size: NA; J: TRBJ2-1; DNA: TGTGCCAGCAGTTCAGACACTGCCTTGAGGTACAATGAGCAGTTCTTC; CDR3: CASSSDTALRYNEQFF
V: TRBV6-6; D: TRBD2; size: NA; J: TRBJ2-3; DNA: TGTGCCAGCAGTTACTCTAGCGGGCGGCTAACAGATACGCAGTATTTT; CDR3: CASSYSSGRLTDTQYF
V: TRBV12-3/TRBV12-4; D: TRBD1; size: NA; J: TRBJ1-2; DNA: TGTGCCAGCAGCCCCCAGGGGGAGCTGTATGGCTACACCTTC; CDR3: CASSPQGELYGYTF
V: TRBV19; D: NA; size: NA; J: TRBJ1-5; DNA: TGTGCCAGTAGTATCCTTTTTCAGCCCCAGCATTTT; CDR3: CASSILFQPQHF
V: TRBV29-1; D: TRBD1; size: NA; J: TRBJ1-1; DNA: TGCAGCGTGGACAGGGACGACACTGAAGCTTTCTTT; CDR3: CSVDRDDTEAFF
V: TRBV19; D: NA; size: NA; J: TRBJ2-1; DNA: TGTGCCAGTAAGGAGCGGGTCACCTACAATGAGCAGTTCTTC; CDR3: CASKERVTYNEQFF
V: TRBV27; D: TRBD2; size: NA; J: TRBJ2-1; DNA: TGTGCCAGCAGTCCCGGGACTAGTAAGGGCAATGAGCAGTTCTTC; CDR3: CASSPGTSKGNEQFF
V: TRBV6-5; D: TRBD1; size: NA; J: TRBJ2-7; DNA: TGTGCCAGCAGACCCGGGACAGGGGCCATCTACGAGCAGTACTTC; CDR3: CASRPGTGAIYEQYF
V: TRBV5-5; D: NA; size: NA; J: TRBJ2-7; DNA: TGTGCCAGCAGCCCCGGGGGACGTATAATCGACGAGCAGTACTTC; CDR3: CASSPGGRIIDEQYF
V: TRBV27; D: NA; size: NA; J: TRBJ2-3; DNA: TGTGCCAGCAGTTCCGGCCGATTAGGGGATACGCAGTATTTT; CDR3: CASSSGRLGDTQYF
V: TRBV12-3/TRBV12-4; D: NA; size: medium-sized; J: TRBJ2-1; DNA: TGTGCCAGCAGTTTACATCCCTTCCCCGACCTCTCCTACAATGAGCAGTTCTTC; CDR3: CASSLHPFPDLSYNEQFF
V: TRBV19; D: NA; size: NA; J: TRBJ1-1; DNA: TGTGCCAGCACACAGCGAGGGGGGGGAACTGAAGCTTTCTTT; CDR3: CASTQRGGGTEAFF
V: TRBV29-1; D: NA; size: medium-sized; J: TRBJ2-5; DNA: TGCAGCGTGGGACAACCCCAAGAGACCCAGTACTTC; CDR3: CSVGQPQETQYF
V: TRBV19; D: TRBD1; size: NA; J: TRBJ1-6; DNA: TGTGCCAGTAGTACCGGGGGACAGGGGGGATCACCCCTCCACTTT; CDR3: CASSTGGQGGSPLHF
V: TRBV12-3/TRBV12-4; D: NA; size: NA; J: TRBJ2-2; DNA: TGTGCCAGCGGGGCGGTATTGAACACCGGGGAGCTGTTTTTT; CDR3: CASGAVLNTGELFF
V: TRBV5-5; D: TRBD1; size: NA; J: TRBJ2-3; DNA: TGTGCCAGCAGCAGGGGACAGGGGGCAACAGATACGCAGTATTTT; CDR3: CASSRGQGATDTQYF
V: TRBV6-5; D: TRBD1; size: NA; J: TRBJ2-3; DNA: TGTGCCAGCAGACGACAGGGGGGGCTTAGCACAGATACGCAGTATTTT; CDR3: CASRRQGGLSTDTQYF
V: TRBV12-3/TRBV12-4; D: NA; size: NA; J: TRBJ2-2; DNA: TGTGCCAGCGTAAGGACGCGGAACACCGGGGAGCTGTTTTTT; CDR3: CASVRTRNTGELFF
V: TRBV19; D: NA; size: NA; J: TRBJ2-5; DNA: TGTGCCAGTAGTATGGGGGGCATTACAGAGACCCAGTACTTC; CDR3: CASSMGGITETQYF
V: TRBV15; D: NA; size: NA; J: TRBJ2-5; DNA: TGTGCCACCAGCAGAGCGAAAAAGGGGCTAGAGACCCAGTACTTC; CDR3: CATSRAKKGLETQYF
V: TRBV29-1; D: TRBD1; size: few; J: TRBJ2-7; DNA: TGCAGCGCGGGACAGTTTGTATACGAGCAGTACTTC; CDR3: CSAGQFVYEQYF
V: TRBV6-6; D: TRBD2; size: NA; J: TRBJ2-7; DNA: TGTGCCAGCAGTGGGGGGGGCTACGAGCAGTACTTC; CDR3: CASSGGGYEQYF
V: TRBV29-1; D: NA; size: medium-sized; J: TRBJ2-5; DNA: TGCAGCGTTGAAGTGGTTAGGGGGGGGGAGACCCAGTACTTC; CDR3: CSVEVVRGGETQYF
V: TRBV19; D: TRBD2; size: NA; J: TRBJ2-7; DNA: TGTGCCAGTAGTATTAGCGGGCCGGGACTAGCGGGAGGGCCGATGTCCTACGAGCAGTACTTC; CDR3: CASSISGPGLAGGPMSYEQYF
V: TRBV11-1; D: TRBD2; size: few; J: TRBJ2-3; DNA: TGTGCCAGCGCGGGGGGGGACACAGATACGCAGTATTTT; CDR3: CASAGGDTDTQYF
V: TRBV29-1; D: NA; size: NA; J: TRBJ1-1; DNA: TGCAGCGTTGAAGATCAGGGCAGGAACACTGAAGCTTTCTTT; CDR3: CSVEDQGRNTEAFF
V: TRBV5-5; D: NA; size: NA; J: TRBJ2-4; DNA: TGTGCCAGCAGCTTGGAGGGGTGGGATGCGGGCCTCGTCTCTTTAAACATTCAGTACTTC; CDR3: CASSLEGWDAGLVSLNIQYF
V: TRBV18; D: TRBD1; size: NA; J: TRBJ1-2; DNA: TGTGCCAGCTCACGTGAACGACAGGGGGGGTATGGCTACACCTTC; CDR3: CASSRERQGGYGYTF
V: TRBV29-1; D: NA; size: medium-sized; J: TRBJ2-3; DNA: TGCAGCGTTGAACTGAGACTAGTTTTAGATACGCAGTATTTT; CDR3: CSVELRLVLDTQYF
V: TRBV27; D: NA; size: NA; J: TRBJ1-2; DNA: TGTGCCAGCAGTTTATCTGGGTTCTATGGCTACACCTTC; CDR3: CASSLSGFYGYTF
V: TRBV5-6; D: TRBD2; size: few; J: TRBJ2-5; DNA: TGTGCCAGCAGCCGCCCCAGCGGGAGCGGGGAGACCCAGTACTTC; CDR3: CASSRPSGSGETQYF